The rows below give T cell receptor beta chains drawn from one sample of a study of response to subunit inactivated influenza vaccine. TCRdb redid the calling of the RT-PCR reads with MiXCR, one entry per CDR3 protein. The table records 500,000 or so distinct CDR3 sequences, 15% to 20% of them present only once. The sequencing used CD4+ T cells sorted from PBMCs, collected around 2 years after vaccination. The source is a man aged 50 to 75 who received an inactivated influenza vaccine. Both conserved end residues are part of each CDR3. D genes are given only for firm matches. Size tells how often a clone was seen (once, few, many) or the class of an expanded clone, and some rows leave it out.

>TRBV29-1|14|few|-|TRBJ2-1
CSVLIGRGGNEQFF
TGCAGCGTTTTAATAGGCCGAGGGGGGAATGAGCAGTTCTTC
>TRBV20-1|15|-|TRBD2|TRBJ2-1
CSATPASGRDNEQFF
TGCAGTGCTACCCCTGCGAGCGGGAGGGATAATGAGCAGTTCTTC
>TRBV5-4|15|-|TRBD2|TRBJ2-7
CASSRWTSGSGEQYF
TGTGCCAGCAGCCGGTGGACTAGCGGGAGCGGTGAGCAGTACTTC
>TRBV7-8|15|-|-|TRBJ2-5
CASSTRVLSGETQYF
TGTGCCAGCAGCACCAGGGTTTTGTCGGGAGAGACCCAGTACTTC
>TRBV12-3/TRBV12-4|12|many|TRBD1|TRBJ1-2
CASSRTGSGYTF
TGTGCCAGCAGTCGGACAGGGAGCGGCTACACCTTC
>TRBV11-2|15|-|-|TRBJ2-2
CASSLLTRNTGELFF
TGTGCCAGCAGCCTCCTAACGCGGAACACCGGGGAGCTGTTTTTT
>TRBV7-8|15|-|-|TRBJ2-1
CASSPLGGAYNEQFF
TGTGCCAGCAGTCCCCTTGGCGGGGCCTACAATGAGCAGTTCTTC
>TRBV10-3|18|-|TRBD2|TRBJ2-1
CAISATGTSGMSYNEQFF
TGTGCCATCAGCGCGACCGGGACTAGCGGGATGTCCTACAATGAGCAGTTCTTC
>TRBV6-2/TRBV6-3|13|-|-|TRBJ2-1
CASSFYGYNEQFF
TGTGCCAGCAGTTTCTACGGATACAATGAGCAGTTCTTC
>TRBV30|14|once|-|TRBJ2-3
CAWSGLNKRDTQYF
TGTGCCTGGAGTGGGCTTAACAAGCGGGATACGCAGTATTTT
>TRBV7-8|14|-|TRBD1|TRBJ2-7
CASSLQGVVNEQYF
TGTGCCAGCAGCTTACAGGGGGTCGTCAACGAGCAGTACTTC
>TRBV29-1|9|few|-|TRBJ1-5
CSVEQPQHF
TGCAGCGTTGAACAGCCCCAGCATTTT
>TRBV5-1|14|many|TRBD1|TRBJ2-7
CASSQPGQVYEQYF
TGCGCCAGCAGCCAGCCGGGACAGGTTTACGAGCAGTACTTC
>TRBV28|18|-|TRBD1|TRBJ2-2
CASSLAPGQGGYTGELFF
TGTGCCAGCAGTCTTGCGCCGGGACAGGGAGGGTACACCGGGGAGCTGTTTTTT
>TRBV4-3|17|-|-|TRBJ1-3
CASSQDPPGASGNTIYF
TGCGCCAGCAGCCAAGATCCGCCAGGCGCCTCTGGAAACACCATATATTTT
>TRBV4-3|14|few|-|TRBJ2-2
CASSQDRAYGELFF
TGCGCCAGCAGCCAAGATCGGGCCTACGGGGAGCTGTTTTTT
>TRBV5-1|12|few|-|TRBJ1-2
CASSFRDYGYTF
TGCGCCAGCAGCTTCCGGGATTATGGCTACACCTTC
>TRBV12-3/TRBV12-4|14|few|-|TRBJ2-7
CASSLQAALYEQYF
TGTGCCAGCAGTTTACAGGCAGCCCTCTACGAGCAGTACTTC
>TRBV29-1|11|few|-|TRBJ1-1
CSVGGETEAFF
TGCAGCGTAGGTGGGGAAACTGAAGCTTTCTTT
>TRBV5-1|13|few|-|TRBJ1-3
CASSREPGNTIYF
TGCGCCAGCTCAAGAGAGCCTGGAAACACCATATATTTT